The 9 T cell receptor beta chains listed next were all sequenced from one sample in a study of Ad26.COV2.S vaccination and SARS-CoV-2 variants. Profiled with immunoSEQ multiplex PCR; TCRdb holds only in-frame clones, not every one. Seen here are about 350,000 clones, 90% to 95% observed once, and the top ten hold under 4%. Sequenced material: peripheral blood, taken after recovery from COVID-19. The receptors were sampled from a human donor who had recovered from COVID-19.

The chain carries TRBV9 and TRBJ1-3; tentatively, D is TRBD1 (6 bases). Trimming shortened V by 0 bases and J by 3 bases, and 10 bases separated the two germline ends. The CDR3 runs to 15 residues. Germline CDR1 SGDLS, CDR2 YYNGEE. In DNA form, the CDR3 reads TGTGCCAGCAGCGTAGACCCGGGACATGGAAACACCATATATTTT. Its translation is CASSVDPGHGNTIYF.

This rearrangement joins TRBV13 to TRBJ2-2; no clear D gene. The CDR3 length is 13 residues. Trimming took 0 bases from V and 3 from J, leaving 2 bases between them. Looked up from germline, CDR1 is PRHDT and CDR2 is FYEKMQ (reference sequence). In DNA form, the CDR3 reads TGTGCCAGCAGCTTAGGGGACACCGGGGAGCTGTTTTTT. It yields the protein CASSLGDTGELFF.

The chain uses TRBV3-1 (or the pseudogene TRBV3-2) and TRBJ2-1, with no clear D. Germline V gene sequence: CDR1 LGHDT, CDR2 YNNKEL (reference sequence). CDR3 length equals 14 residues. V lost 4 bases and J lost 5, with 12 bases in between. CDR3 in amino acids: CASSPSNGDNEQFF. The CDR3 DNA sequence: TGTGCCAGCAGCCCCTCGAATGGGGACAATGAGCAGTTCTTC.

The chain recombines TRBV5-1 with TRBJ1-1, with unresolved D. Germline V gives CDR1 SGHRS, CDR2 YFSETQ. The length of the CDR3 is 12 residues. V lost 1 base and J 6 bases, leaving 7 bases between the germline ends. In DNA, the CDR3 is TGCGCCAGCAGCTTGACTCCGGCTGAAGCTTTCTTT. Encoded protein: CASSLTPAEAFF. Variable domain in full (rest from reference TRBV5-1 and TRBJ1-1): KAGVTQTPRYLIKTRGQQVTLSCSPISGHRSVSWYQQTPGQGLQFLFEYFSETQRNKGNFPGRFSGRQFSNSRSEMNVSTLELGDSALYLCASSLTPAEAFFGQGTRLTVV.

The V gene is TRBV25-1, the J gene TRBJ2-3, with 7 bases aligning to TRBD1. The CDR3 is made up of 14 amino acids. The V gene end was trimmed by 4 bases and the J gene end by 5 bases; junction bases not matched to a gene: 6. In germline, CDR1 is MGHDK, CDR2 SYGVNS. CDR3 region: CASSGTGALDTQYF. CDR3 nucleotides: TGTGCCAGCAGTGGAACAGGGGCTTTAGATACGCAGTATTTT.

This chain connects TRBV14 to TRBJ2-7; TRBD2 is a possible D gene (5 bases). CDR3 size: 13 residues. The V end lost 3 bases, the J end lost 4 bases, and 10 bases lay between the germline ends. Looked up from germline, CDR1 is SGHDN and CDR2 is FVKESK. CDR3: CASSQVTTYEQYF. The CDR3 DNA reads TGTGCCAGCAGCCAGGTGACTACGTACGAGCAGTACTTC.

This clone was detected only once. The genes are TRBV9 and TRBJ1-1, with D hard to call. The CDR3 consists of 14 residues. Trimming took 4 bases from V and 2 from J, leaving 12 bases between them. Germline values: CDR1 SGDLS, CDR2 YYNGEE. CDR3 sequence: CASSLRGSNTEAFF. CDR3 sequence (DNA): TGTGCCAGCAGCCTAAGAGGATCCAACACTGAAGCTTTCTTT. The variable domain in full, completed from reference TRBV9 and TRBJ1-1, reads DSGVTQTPKHLITATGQRVTLRCSPRSGDLSVYWYQQSLDQGLQFLIQYYNGEERAKGNILERFSAQQFPDLHSELNLSSLELGDSALYFCASSLRGSNTEAFFGQGTRLTVV.

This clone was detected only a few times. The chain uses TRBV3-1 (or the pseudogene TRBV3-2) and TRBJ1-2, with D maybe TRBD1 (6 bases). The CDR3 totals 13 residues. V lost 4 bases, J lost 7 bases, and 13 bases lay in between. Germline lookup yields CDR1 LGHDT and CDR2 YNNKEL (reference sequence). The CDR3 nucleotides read TGTGCCAGCAGCCTCGGCGGACAGAGTGGCTACACCTTC. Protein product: CASSLGGQSGYTF.

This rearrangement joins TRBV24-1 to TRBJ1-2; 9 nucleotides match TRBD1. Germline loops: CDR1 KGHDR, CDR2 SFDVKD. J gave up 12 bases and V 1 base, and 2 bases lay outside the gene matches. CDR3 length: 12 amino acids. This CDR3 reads CATSDLQGAHTF. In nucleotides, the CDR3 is TGTGCCACCAGTGATTTACAGGGGGCGCACACCTTC.